The 9 T cell receptor beta chains listed next were all sequenced from one sample in a study of cytomegalovirus exposure and HLA in healthy donors. PCR amplification relied on 60 Vbeta primers (plus 13 Jbeta primers). Clones were read by immunoSEQ multiplex PCR, and TCRdb kept only the in-frame ones, dropping some. The table shows about 140,000 clones, with approximately 10% occurring only once. Sequencing was performed on PBMCs. These receptors were taken from a woman between 35 and 50 years old in good health and CMV-seropositive.

The J gene is TRBJ1-5, the V gene TRBV7-8, with TRBD1 matching over 8 bases. Germline V gene data show CDR1 as SGHVS and CDR2 as FQNEAQ. V was clipped by 5 bases and J by 1 base; unmatched bases: 4. This CDR3 spans 15 amino acids. In DNA, the CDR3 is TGTGCCAGCAGCCGGACAGGGTGGAGCAATCAGCCCCAGCATTTT. It yields the protein CASSRTGWSNQPQHF. Looking up the rest from reference TRBV7-8 and TRBJ1-5 gives the full variable domain: GAGVSQSPRYKVAKRGQDVALRCDPISGHVSLFWYQQALGQGPEFLTYFQNEAQLDKSGLPSDRFFAERPEGSVSTLKIQRTQQEDSAVYLCASSRTGWSNQPQHFGDGTRLSIL.

This clone has only a few counts. V is TRBV5-6 and J is TRBJ2-7, with TRBD2 identical over 7 bases. Germline V CDR1 and CDR2: SGHDT, YYEEEE. There are 12 residues in the CDR3. V dropped 4 bases and J dropped 4; count of bases not matched to a gene: 2. The CDR3 bases are TGTGCCAGCAGCAGGGAGGGTTACGAGCAGTACTTC. Residues: CASSREGYEQYF.

The genes are TRBV5-1 and TRBJ2-7; perhaps TRBD1 as D (5 bases). This CDR3 spans 15 amino acids. Per germline, CDR1 SGHRS and CDR2 YFSETQ. Trimming stripped 2 bases from V and 4 bases from J, with 16 bases between. DNA for the CDR3: TGCGCCAGCAGCTTTAATCCCACAGGTGAATACGAGCAGTACTTC. Translation: CASSFNPTGEYEQYF.

In its sample, this clone was seen a few times. The chain has TRBV12-5 and TRBJ1-5, with a tentative D call TRBD1 (6 bases). Trimming stripped 4 bases from V and 9 bases from J, with 25 bases between. Germline CDR1 LGHNT, CDR2 FRNRAP. CDR3 size: 17 residues. CDR3 nucleotide sequence: TGTGCTAGTGGTTGGGGAGGGGCCGGGACAACCGTCCGGCCCCAGCATTTT. As protein: CASGWGGAGTTVRPQHF.

This clone turned up a few times. The V gene is TRBV12-5, the J gene TRBJ1-5, with 7 bases identical to TRBD1. The J segment lost 4 bases and the V segment lost 0 bases, leaving 12 bases of the junction unmatched. The CDR3 is made up of 18 amino acids. Germline V gives CDR1 LGHNT, CDR2 FRNRAP. The CDR3 sequence: CASGLVRTGWVGNQPQHF. The CDR3 region has the DNA TGTGCTAGTGGTTTGGTCCGGACAGGCTGGGTGGGGAATCAGCCCCAGCATTTT.

This CDR3 reads CASSPKRKQGGVSNQPQHF. CDR3 DNA sequence: TGTGCCAGCAGCCCCAAGAGAAAACAGGGGGGCGTGAGCAATCAGCCCCAGCATTTT. V and J are TRBV7-8 and TRBJ1-5, with 8 bases that match TRBD1. V was pared by 5 bases and J by 1 base, with 16 bases of the junction left unmatched. This CDR3 is 19 amino acids long. Germline V gene sequence: CDR1 SGHVS, CDR2 FQNEAQ.

The V call is TRBV5-4, the J call TRBJ2-7; 7 bases line up with TRBD1. CDR3 length: 15 residues. In germline, CDR1 is SGHNT, CDR2 YYREEE (reference sequence). V shed 3 bases and J 1 base; nucleotides not matched to a gene: 7. The CDR3 loop is CASSSKQGRSYEQYF. The CDR3 DNA reads as TGTGCCAGCAGCTCGAAACAGGGGCGATCCTACGAGCAGTACTTC.

Remarks on this clone: The sample holds other DNA sequences that translate to the same CDR3. This chain connects TRBV5-1 to TRBJ1-2; the D is unclear. This CDR3 spans 13 amino acids. The germline gives CDR1 SGHRS, CDR2 YFSETQ. Trimming pared 0 bases from V and 4 bases from J, leaving 7 bases between. The CDR3 is CASSLEGSYGYTF. In DNA, the CDR3 is TGCGCCAGCAGCTTGGAAGGGAGCTATGGCTACACCTTC. The whole variable domain, remainder taken from reference TRBV5-1 and TRBJ1-2, is KAGVTQTPRYLIKTRGQQVTLSCSPISGHRSVSWYQQTPGQGLQFLFEYFSETQRNKGNFPGRFSGRQFSNSRSEMNVSTLELGDSALYLCASSLEGSYGYTFGSGTRLTVV.

The chain links TRBV18 to TRBJ1-2, with D possibly being TRBD1 (5 bases). V dropped 3 bases and J dropped 8 bases, with 10 bases sitting between them. The V gene's germline CDR1 is KGHSH and CDR2 LQKENI. This CDR3 region has 12 residues. For the CDR3, the DNA is TGTGCCAGCTCACCGCCCAGGGTGGGCTACACCTTC. It yields the protein CASSPPRVGYTF.